The source of this T cell receptor (beta chain) is a study of cytomegalovirus exposure and HLA in healthy donors. 60 Vbeta and 13 Jbeta primers were used in PCR. Sequencing used immunoSEQ multiplex PCR; TCRdb keeps in-frame clones, though not all of them. In the table there are approximately 150,000 clones, 60% to 80% of which are singletons. In this sample, this clone turned up a few times. The specimen sequenced was PBMCs. The receptor was isolated from a man between 18 and 29 years old in good health and CMV-seropositive.

The CDR3 bases are TGTGCCAGCAGACCCGGGACAGGGAGTGGCTACACCTTC. Its translation is CASRPGTGSGYTF. The chain couples TRBV5-4 to TRBJ1-2, with 9 bases identical to TRBD1. Trimming cost V 5 bases and J 7 bases; bases outside gene matches: 6. The CDR3 runs to 13 residues. The germline CDR1 and CDR2 sequences are SGHNT and YYREEE (reference sequence).